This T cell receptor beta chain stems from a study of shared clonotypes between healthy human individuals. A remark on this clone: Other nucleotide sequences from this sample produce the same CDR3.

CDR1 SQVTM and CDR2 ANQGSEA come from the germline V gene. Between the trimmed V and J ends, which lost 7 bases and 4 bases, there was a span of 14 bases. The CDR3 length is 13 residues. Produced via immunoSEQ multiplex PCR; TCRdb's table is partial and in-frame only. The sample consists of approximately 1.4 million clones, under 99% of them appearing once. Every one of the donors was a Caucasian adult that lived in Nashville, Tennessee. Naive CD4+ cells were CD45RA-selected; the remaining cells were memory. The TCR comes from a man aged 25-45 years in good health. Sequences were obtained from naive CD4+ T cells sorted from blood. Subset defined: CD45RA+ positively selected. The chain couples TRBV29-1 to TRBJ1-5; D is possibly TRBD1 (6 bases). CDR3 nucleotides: TGCAGCGGGGGGCAGGGCTTAAATCAGCCCCAGCATTTT. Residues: CSGGQGLNQPQHF.